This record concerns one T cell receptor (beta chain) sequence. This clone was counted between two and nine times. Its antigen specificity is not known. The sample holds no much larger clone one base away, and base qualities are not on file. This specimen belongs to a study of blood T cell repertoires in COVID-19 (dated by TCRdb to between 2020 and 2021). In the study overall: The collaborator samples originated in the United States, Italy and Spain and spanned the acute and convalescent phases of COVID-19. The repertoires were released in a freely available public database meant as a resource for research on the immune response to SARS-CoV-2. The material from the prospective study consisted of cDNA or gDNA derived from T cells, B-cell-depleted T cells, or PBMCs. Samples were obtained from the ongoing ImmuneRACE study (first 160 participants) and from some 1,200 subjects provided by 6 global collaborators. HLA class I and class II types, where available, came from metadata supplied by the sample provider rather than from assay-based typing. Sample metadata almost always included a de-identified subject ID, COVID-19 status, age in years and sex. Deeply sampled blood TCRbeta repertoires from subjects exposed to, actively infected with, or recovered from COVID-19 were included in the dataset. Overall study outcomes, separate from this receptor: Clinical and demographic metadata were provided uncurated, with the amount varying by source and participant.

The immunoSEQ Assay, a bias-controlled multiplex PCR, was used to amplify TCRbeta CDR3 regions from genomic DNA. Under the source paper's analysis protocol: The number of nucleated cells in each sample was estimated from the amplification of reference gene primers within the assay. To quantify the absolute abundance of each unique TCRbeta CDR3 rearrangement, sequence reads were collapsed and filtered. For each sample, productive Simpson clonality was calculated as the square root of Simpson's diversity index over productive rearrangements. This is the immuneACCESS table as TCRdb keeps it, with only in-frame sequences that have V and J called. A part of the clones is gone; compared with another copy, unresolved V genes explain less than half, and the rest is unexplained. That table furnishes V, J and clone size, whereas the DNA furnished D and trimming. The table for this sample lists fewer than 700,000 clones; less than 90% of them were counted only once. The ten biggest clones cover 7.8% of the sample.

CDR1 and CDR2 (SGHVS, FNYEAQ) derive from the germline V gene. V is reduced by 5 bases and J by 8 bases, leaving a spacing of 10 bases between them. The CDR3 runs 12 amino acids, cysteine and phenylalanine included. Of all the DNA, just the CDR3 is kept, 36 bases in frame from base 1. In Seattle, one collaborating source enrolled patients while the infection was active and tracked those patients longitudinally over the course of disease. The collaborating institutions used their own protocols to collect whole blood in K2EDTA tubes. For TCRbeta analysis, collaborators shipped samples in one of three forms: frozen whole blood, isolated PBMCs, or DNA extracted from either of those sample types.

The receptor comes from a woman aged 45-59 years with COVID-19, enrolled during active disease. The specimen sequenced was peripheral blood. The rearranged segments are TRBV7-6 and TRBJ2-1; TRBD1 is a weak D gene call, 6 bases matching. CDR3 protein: CASSATGYEQFF. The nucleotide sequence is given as TGTGCCAGCAGCGCAACAGGGTATGAGCAGTTCTTC.